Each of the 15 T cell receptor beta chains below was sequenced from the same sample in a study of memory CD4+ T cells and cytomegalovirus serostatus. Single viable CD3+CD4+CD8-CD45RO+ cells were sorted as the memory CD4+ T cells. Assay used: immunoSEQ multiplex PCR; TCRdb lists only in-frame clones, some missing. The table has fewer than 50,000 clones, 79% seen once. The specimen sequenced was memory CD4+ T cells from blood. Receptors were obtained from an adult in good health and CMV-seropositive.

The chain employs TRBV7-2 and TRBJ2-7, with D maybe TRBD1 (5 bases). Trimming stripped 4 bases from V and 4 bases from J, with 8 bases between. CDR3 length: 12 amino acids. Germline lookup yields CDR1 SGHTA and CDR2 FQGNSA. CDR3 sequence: CASSSRVYEQYF. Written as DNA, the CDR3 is TGTGCCAGCAGCTCCAGGGTTTACGAGCAGTACTTC.

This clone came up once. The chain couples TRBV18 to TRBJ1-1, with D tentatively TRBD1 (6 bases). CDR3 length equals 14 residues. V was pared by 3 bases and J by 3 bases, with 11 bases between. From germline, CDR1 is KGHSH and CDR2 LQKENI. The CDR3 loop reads CASSPRGRDTEAFF. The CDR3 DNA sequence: TGTGCCAGCTCACCCAGGGGAAGGGACACTGAAGCTTTCTTT.

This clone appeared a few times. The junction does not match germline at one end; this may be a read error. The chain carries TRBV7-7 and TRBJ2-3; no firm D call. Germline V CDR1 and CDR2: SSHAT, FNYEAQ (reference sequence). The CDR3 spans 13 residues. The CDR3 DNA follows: TGTGCTAGCAGCTTAGTCGACACAGATACGCAGTATTTT. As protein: CASSLVDTDTQYF. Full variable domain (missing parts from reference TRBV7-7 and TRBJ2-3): GAGVSQSPRYKVTKRGQDVTLRCDPISSHATLYWYQQALGQGPEFLTYFNYEAQPDKSGLPSDRFSAERPEGSISTLTIQRTEQRDSAMYRCASSLVDTDTQYFGPGTRLTVL.

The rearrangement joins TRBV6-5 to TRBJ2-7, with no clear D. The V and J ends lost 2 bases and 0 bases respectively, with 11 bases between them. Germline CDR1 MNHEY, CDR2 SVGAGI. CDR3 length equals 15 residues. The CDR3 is CASSYGRTGSYEQYF. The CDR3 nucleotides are TGTGCCAGCAGTTACGGACGGACGGGCTCCTACGAGCAGTACTTC.

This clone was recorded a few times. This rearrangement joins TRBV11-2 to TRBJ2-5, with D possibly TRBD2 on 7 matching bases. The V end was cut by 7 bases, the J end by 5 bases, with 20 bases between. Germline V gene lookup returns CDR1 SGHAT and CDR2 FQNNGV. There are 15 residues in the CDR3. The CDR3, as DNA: TGTGCCAGCACCCTAGGGGGGGATTTGAGTGAGACCCAGTACTTC. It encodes CASTLGGDLSETQYF.

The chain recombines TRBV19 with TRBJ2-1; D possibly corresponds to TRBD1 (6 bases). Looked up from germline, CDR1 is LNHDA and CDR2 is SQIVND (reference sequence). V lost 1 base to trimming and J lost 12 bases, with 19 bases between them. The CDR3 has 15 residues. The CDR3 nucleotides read TGTGCCAGTAGTATAGTTGGGGGCCCGGGAACCAGGCAGTTCTTC. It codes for CASSIVGGPGTRQFF.

This CDR3 is CASSPALTYNEQFF. In nucleotides, the CDR3 is TGCGCCAGCAGCCCGGCACTGACCTACAATGAGCAGTTCTTC. The chain is built from TRBV5-1 and TRBJ2-1; D remains unclear. The ends were cut back, 4 bases at V and 2 bases at J, with 10 bases in the middle. Looked up from germline, CDR1 is SGHRS and CDR2 is YFSETQ. This CDR3 is built from 14 residues.

The CDR3 is CASSGVPSTEAFF. CDR3 coding DNA: TGTGCCAGCAGCGGGGTGCCGAGCACTGAAGCTTTCTTT. This chain connects TRBV6-1 to TRBJ1-1; D is unresolved. The CDR3 totals 13 residues. With 6 bases removed from V and 4 bases from J, the gap between germline ends came to 12 bases. CDR1 is MNHNS, CDR2 SASEGT, per germline.

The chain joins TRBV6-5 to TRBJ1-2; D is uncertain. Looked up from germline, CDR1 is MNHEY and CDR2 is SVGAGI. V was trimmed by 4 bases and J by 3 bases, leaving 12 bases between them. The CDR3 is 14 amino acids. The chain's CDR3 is CASSLKAIDYGYTF. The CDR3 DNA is TGTGCCAGCAGTTTGAAGGCAATAGACTATGGCTACACCTTC.

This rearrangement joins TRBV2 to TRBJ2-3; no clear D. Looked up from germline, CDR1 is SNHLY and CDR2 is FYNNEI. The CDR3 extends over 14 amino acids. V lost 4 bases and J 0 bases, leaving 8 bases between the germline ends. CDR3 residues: CASSATSSTDTQYF. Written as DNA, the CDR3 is TGTGCCAGCAGTGCCACAAGTAGCACAGATACGCAGTATTTT.

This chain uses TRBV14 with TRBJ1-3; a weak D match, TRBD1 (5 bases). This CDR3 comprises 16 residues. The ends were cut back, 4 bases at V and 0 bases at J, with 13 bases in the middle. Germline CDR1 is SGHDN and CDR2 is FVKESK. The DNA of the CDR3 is TGTGCCAGCAGCCCCCTGGGACCGAGCTCTGGAAACACCATATATTTT. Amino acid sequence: CASSPLGPSSGNTIYF.

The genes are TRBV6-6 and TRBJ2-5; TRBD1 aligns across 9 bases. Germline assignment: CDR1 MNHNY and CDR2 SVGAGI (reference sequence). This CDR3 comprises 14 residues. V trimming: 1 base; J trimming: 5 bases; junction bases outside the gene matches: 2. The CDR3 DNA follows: TGTGCCAGCAGTTACTACGGACAGGGGGAGACCCAGTACTTC. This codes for CASSYYGQGETQYF.

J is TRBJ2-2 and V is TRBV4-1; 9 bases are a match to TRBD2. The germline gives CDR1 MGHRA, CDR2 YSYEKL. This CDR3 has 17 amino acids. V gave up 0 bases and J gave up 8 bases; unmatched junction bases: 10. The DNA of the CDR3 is TGCGCCAGCAGCCAAGACGCGGCGGGGGGGCCTCTGGGGGAGCTGTTTTTT. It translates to CASSQDAAGGPLGELFF.

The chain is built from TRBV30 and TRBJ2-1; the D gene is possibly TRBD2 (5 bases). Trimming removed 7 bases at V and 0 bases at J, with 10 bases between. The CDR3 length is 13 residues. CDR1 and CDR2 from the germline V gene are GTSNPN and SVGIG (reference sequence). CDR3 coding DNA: TGTGCCTTAAGCGGTCCCTCCTACAATGAGCAGTTCTTC. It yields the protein CALSGPSYNEQFF.

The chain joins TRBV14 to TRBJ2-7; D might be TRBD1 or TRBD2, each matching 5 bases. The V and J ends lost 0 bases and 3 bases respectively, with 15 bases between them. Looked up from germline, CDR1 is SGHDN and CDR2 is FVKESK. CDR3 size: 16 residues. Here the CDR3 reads CASSQEGIGAIYEQYF. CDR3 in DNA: TGTGCCAGCAGCCAAGAGGGGATCGGGGCTATCTACGAGCAGTACTTC.